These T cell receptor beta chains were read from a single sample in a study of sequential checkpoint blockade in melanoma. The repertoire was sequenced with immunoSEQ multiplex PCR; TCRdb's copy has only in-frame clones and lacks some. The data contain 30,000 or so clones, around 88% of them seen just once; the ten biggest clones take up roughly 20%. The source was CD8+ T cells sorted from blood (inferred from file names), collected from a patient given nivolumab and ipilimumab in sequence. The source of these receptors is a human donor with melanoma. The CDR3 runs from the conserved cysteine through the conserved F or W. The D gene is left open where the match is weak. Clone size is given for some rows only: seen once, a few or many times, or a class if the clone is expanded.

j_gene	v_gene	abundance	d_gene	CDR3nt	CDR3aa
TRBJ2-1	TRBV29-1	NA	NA	TGCAGCGTTATGGAGGCCTATAGCTCCTACAATGAGCAGTTCTTC	CSVMEAYSSYNEQFF
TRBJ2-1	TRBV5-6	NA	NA	TGTGCCAGCAGCTTCGGCGGTGAGCAGTTCTTC	CASSFGGEQFF
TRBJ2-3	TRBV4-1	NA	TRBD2	TGCGCCAGCAGCCACACTAGCGGAGGAGGGGAGGGAGATACGCAGTATTTT	CASSHTSGGGEGDTQYF
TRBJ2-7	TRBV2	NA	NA	TGTGCCAGCACCCCAGGATCCTACGAGCAGTACTTC	CASTPGSYEQYF
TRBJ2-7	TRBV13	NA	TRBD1	TGTGCCAGCAGCCAGGGACAGGGCTACGAGCAGTACTTC	CASSQGQGYEQYF
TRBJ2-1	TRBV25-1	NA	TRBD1	TGTGCCAGCAGTGAAGAAACAGGGGTCAATGAGCAGTTCTTC	CASSEETGVNEQFF
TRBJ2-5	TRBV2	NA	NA	TGTGCCAGCAGAGGCAGGTACCAAGAGACCCAGTACTTC	CASRGRYQETQYF
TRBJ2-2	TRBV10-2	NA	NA	TGCGCCAGCAGTTTGAGAGAAACCGGGGAGCTGTTTTTT	CASSLRETGELFF
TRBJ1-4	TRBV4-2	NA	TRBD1	TGTGCCAGCAGCCAAGGATTGACAGGGGCTGAAAAACTGTTTTTT	CASSQGLTGAEKLFF
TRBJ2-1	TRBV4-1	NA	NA	TGCGCCAGCAGCCACGGTTTCTACTCCTACAATGAGCAGTTCTTC	CASSHGFYSYNEQFF
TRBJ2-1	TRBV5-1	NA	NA	TGCGCCAGCAGCTTGAGGGCGGGTGACAATGAGCAGTTCTTC	CASSLRAGDNEQFF
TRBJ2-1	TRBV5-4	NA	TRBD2	TGTGCCAGCAGCCCGACTAGCGGGATTAACGATGAGCAGTTCTTC	CASSPTSGINDEQFF
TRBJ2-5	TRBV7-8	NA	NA	TGTGCCAGCAGCTTTACTTTGGGGGCTGAGACCCAGTACTTC	CASSFTLGAETQYF
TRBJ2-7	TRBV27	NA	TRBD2	TGTGCAAGTGGGGGGGGAAACGAGCAGTACTTC	CASGGGNEQYF
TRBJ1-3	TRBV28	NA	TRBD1	TGTGCCAGCAGTCCCCCGTGGACAGGGGGCCGAAACACCATATATTTT	CASSPPWTGGRNTIYF
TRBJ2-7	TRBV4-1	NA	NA	TGCGCCAGCAGCCCAGGGGAAGGCTACGAGCAGTACTTC	CASSPGEGYEQYF
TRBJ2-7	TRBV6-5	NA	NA	TGTGCCAGCAGTTACCAATTACAGGGGGGGTACGAGCAGTACTTC	CASSYQLQGGYEQYF
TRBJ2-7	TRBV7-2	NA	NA	TGTGCCAGCAGCTTCGACGGGTTGACCTACGAGCAGTACTTC	CASSFDGLTYEQYF
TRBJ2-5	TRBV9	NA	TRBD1	TGTGCCAGCAGCCACTTGACAGGGTCCAGAACCCAGTACTTC	CASSHLTGSRTQYF
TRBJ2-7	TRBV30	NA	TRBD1	TGTGCCTGGACAGACAGGGTTTCCTACGAGCAGTACTTC	CAWTDRVSYEQYF
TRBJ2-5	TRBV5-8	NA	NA	TGTGCCAGCAGCAGGCTAGGAGAGACCCAGTACTTC	CASSRLGETQYF
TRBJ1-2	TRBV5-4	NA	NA	TGTGCCAGCAGCACCCCCGGTAACTATGGCTACACCTTC	CASSTPGNYGYTF
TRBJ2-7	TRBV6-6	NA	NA	TGTGCCAGCAGCCCTCGGGAGCAAATCGAGCAGTACTTC	CASSPREQIEQYF
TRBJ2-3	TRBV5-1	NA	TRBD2	TGCGCCAGCAGCTTGAGCCGGGGGGCAGATACGCAGTATTTT	CASSLSRGADTQYF
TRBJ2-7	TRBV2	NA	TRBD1	TGTGCCAGCAGTGAGGGGACAGCCAGCTCCTACGAGCAGTACTTC	CASSEGTASSYEQYF
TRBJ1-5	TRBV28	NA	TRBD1	TGTGCCAGCAGTTTGGGACAGGGGGCTTCACAGCCCCAGCATTTT	CASSLGQGASQPQHF
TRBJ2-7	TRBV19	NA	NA	TGTGCCAGTAGTATGGTAGTCTGGGGGCGGCACGAGCAGTACTTC	CASSMVVWGRHEQYF
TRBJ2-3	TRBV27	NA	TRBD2	TGTGCCAGCAGTTTTCTAGCGGGCTCCACAGATACGCAGTATTTT	CASSFLAGSTDTQYF
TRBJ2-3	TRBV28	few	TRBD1	TGTGCCAGCAGGGATGACAGGGGGGGCACGCAGTATTTT	CASRDDRGGTQYF
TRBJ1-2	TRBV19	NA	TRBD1	TGTGCCAGTAGTGCTCTGGACAGGTCCTATGGCTACACCTTC	CASSALDRSYGYTF
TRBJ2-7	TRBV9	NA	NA	TGTGCCAGCAGCGTAGGGACACGTTCCTACGAGCAGTACTTC	CASSVGTRSYEQYF
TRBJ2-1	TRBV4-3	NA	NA	TGCGCCAGCAGCCAAAAAGGGCTGACTAGGGCTTACAATGAGCAGTTCTTC	CASSQKGLTRAYNEQFF
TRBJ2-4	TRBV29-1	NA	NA	TGCAGCGCATTAGCCAAAAACATTCAGTACTTC	CSALAKNIQYF
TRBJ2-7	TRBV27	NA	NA	TGTGCCAGCAGTTTTGAGAATACGGACTACACCTACGAGCAGTACTTC	CASSFENTDYTYEQYF
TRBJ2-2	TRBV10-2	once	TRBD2	TGCGCCAGCAAATGGGGTGCGACTAGCGGGGGGGAAGTCGGGGAGCTGTTTTTT	CASKWGATSGGEVGELFF
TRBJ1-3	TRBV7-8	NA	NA	TGTGCCAGCAGCCGTACAGGGTCTGGAAACACCATATATTTT	CASSRTGSGNTIYF
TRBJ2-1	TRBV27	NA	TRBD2	TGTGCCAGCACCACGGGGGCTAGCGGGAGTAATGAGCAGTTCTTC	CASTTGASGSNEQFF